The sequence of this TCR beta chain was determined in a study of blood T cell repertoires in COVID-19. CDR3 length equals 14 residues. Per the germline V gene, CDR1 is LGHNT and CDR2 is FRNRAP. The germline V and J ends were trimmed by 2 bases and 7 bases, with 12 bases remaining between them. Repertoires were generated with immunoSEQ multiplex PCR, while TCRdb's copy carries only in-frame clones and drops some. The sample lists tens of thousands of clones; around 83% were seen once. This chain connects TRBV12-5 to TRBJ2-1, with D perhaps TRBD1 (5 bases). This sequence was found in a man aged 60-69 years with acute or convalescent COVID-19. The sequencing sample was made of peripheral blood. DNA for the CDR3: TGTGCTAGTGGTTTGAGGCTGGCAGGGAATGAGCAGTTCTTC. Translated, it gives CASGLRLAGNEQFF.